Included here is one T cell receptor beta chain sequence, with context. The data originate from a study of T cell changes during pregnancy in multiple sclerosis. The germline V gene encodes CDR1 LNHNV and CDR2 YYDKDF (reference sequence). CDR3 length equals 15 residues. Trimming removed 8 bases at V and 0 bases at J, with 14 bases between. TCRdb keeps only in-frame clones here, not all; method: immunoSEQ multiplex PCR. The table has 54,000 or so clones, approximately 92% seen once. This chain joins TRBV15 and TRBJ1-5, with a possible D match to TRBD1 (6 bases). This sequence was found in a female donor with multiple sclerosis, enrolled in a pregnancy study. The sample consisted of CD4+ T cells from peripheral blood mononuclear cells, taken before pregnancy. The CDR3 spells CATGGGAVSNQPQHF. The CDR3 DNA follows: TGTGCCACCGGCGGGGGGGCTGTTAGCAATCAGCCCCAGCATTTT.